This T cell receptor (beta chain) was found in a study of T cells in Graves' hyperthyroidism and ophthalmopathy. CDR3 length: 15 amino acids. Trimming removed 7 bases at V and 0 bases at J, with 18 bases between. The germline V gene encodes CDR1 DFQATT and CDR2 SNEGSKA (reference sequence). It was RNA transcripts that yielded the amplified TCR beta CDR3 regions. First-round RT-PCR of the TCR CDR3 relied on the HTBI primer set. TCRdb reprocessed the multiplex PCR reads via MiXCR and lists one record per CDR3 protein. The data contain approximately 690,000 distinct CDR3 sequences, 20% of them singletons. In its sample, this clonotype was seen many times.

The sequencing input was blood. This TCR came from a man aged 30 to 45 with Graves' ophthalmopathy. This sequence joins TRBV20-1 and TRBJ1-1, with TRBD1 as a possible D gene (6 bases). CDR3 sequence (DNA): TGCAGTGTTCGCCTCAGAGGGGGGATGAACACTGAAGCTTTCTTT. Translating it yields CSVRLRGGMNTEAFF.